Sequencing of this TCR beta chain was carried out in a study of blood T cells in healthy people across ages. As for the study in general: Per two T cells, about one barcoded beta molecule was captured through template switching.

The germline V gene has CDR1 SGHRS and CDR2 YFSETQ. This CDR3 is 13 amino acids long. Unmatched junction bases numbered 4, after V lost 3 bases and J lost 5 bases. In the case of this clonotype: Its antigen is still unknown.

Isolation per sample recovered at least 7 million PBMCs. Per sample, extraction of total RNA gave at least 5 micrograms in every case. A second roughly 7 to 11 cycle PCR used barcoded and J-beta primers. Each CDR3 protein gets one entry after TCRdb re-called the 5' RACE reads with MiXCR. The profile shows some 1.8 million distinct CDR3 sequences, roughly two fifths of them singletons. General study findings and limits: The study found more naive CD4+ cells and higher diversity in long-lived than aged donors.

The chain is built from TRBV5-1 and TRBJ1-1; 7 bases are a match to TRBD1. This receptor was taken from a human donor in good health. The sample taken for sequencing was blood. The CDR3 DNA follows: TGCGCCAGCAGCTGGGACAGAACTACTGAAGCTTTCTTT. Translation: CASSWDRTTEAFF. Full variable domain (outside the CDR3, taken from reference TRBV5-1 and TRBJ1-1): KAGVTQTPRYLIKTRGQQVTLSCSPISGHRSVSWYQQTPGQGLQFLFEYFSETQRNKGNFPGRFSGRQFSNSRSEMNVSTLELGDSALYLCASSWDRTTEAFFGQGTRLTVV.